This section outlines one T cell receptor beta chain sequence together with its context. This record belongs to a study of blood T cell repertoires in COVID-19. Study information: Both acute and convalescent COVID-19 samples were obtained from the United States, Italy and Spain.

Germline values: CDR1 SGHDN, CDR2 FVKESK. Trimming removed 1 base from V and 8 bases from J, with 14 bases in between. The CDR3 sequence is 14 residues long. The data were produced by immunoSEQ multiplex PCR, yet TCRdb's version contains in-frame clones alone and is incomplete. The profile shows about 180,000 clones, 85% to 90% of them singletons. The material sequenced was peripheral blood. This TCR was recovered from a man aged 65 to 85 with active or convalescent COVID-19. The rearrangement links TRBV14 to TRBJ2-5; D is perhaps TRBD1 (7 bases). The CDR3: CASSQVAGGGTQYF. The CDR3 nucleotides read TGTGCCAGCAGCCAAGTCGCAGGGGGAGGTACCCAGTACTTC.